Listed below are T cell receptor beta chains from one sample, sequenced in a study of blood T cell repertoires in COVID-19. Data came from immunoSEQ multiplex PCR; TCRdb stores just in-frame clones and leaves some out. The sample comprises roughly 500,000 clones, 70% to 90% of which are singletons, and roughly 3.2% rests with the top ten. Material for sequencing was peripheral blood. These receptors originate from a human donor in a cohort sampled during active COVID-19. The CDR3 runs from the conserved cysteine through the conserved F or W.

v_call	j_call	cdr3_aa
TRBV9	TRBJ2-3	CASSVEGARATDTQYF
TRBV19	TRBJ2-7	CASSFGTAYEQYF
TRBV5-1	TRBJ1-2	CASSLGGLGYGYTF
TRBV3-1/TRBV3-2	TRBJ2-2	CASSQTVTGELFF
TRBV5-1	TRBJ2-2	CASSPTSGGNTGELFF
TRBV27	TRBJ2-7	CASSSPGTGSYEQYF
TRBV7-2	TRBJ2-1	CASSLSGTSYEQFF
TRBV2	TRBJ2-4	CASTPDYNKNIQYF
TRBV6-2/TRBV6-3	TRBJ1-5	CASSGRTGGFQPQHF
TRBV19	TRBJ1-2	CASITTGNYGYTF
TRBV19	TRBJ1-5	CASSKKGTLGYQPQHF
TRBV19	TRBJ2-5	CASSLMDSQETQYF
TRBV7-3	TRBJ2-1	CASSLTGLNEQFF
TRBV7-8	TRBJ1-5	CASSPSGNQPQHF
TRBV5-1	TRBJ1-4	CASSPSGTGVEKLFF
TRBV9	TRBJ2-2	CASSVGGRPLGELFF
TRBV19	TRBJ1-1	CASSIDVRGLNTEAFF
TRBV24-1	TRBJ2-2	CATSDPALSGGELFF
TRBV7-8	TRBJ1-3	CASRRGQSDTIYF
TRBV28	TRBJ1-4	CASTRGTWEKLFF
TRBV27	TRBJ2-5	CASSPRDRGRETQYF
TRBV27	TRBJ2-1	CASSGGLASNEQFF
TRBV5-1	TRBJ2-1	CASSSTSGKKNEQFF
TRBV7-2	TRBJ2-7	CASSTDIYEQYF
TRBV20-1	TRBJ2-1	CSASGAVTSGGYNEQFF
TRBV30	TRBJ1-1	CALREGQRDNTEAFF
TRBV6-5	TRBJ2-7	CASSYSGRGYEQYF
TRBV25-1	TRBJ2-1	CASSRGQLRSYNEQFF
TRBV7-2	TRBJ2-1	CASSLADYNEQFF
TRBV7-3	TRBJ2-7	CASSLDGAGSSYEQYF
TRBV28	TRBJ1-2	CASSVYQGNYGYTF
TRBV7-3	TRBJ2-2	CASSLRGPGELFF
TRBV7-2	TRBJ2-2	CASSLGGLAGILTGELFF
TRBV30	TRBJ2-2	CAWNEKNTGELFF
TRBV6-5	TRBJ2-7	CASRRTGDPSYEQYF
TRBV3-1/TRBV3-2	TRBJ1-1	CASSPGGLAAEAFF
TRBV9	TRBJ1-3	CASSLQGIRATGNTIYF
TRBV27	TRBJ1-6	CAFRTGYNSPLHF
TRBV29-1	TRBJ2-1	CSVGRGLALYEQFF
TRBV5-6	TRBJ1-3	CASSLGGSGMLSSGNTIYF
TRBV6-5	TRBJ2-7	CASSYSGLNEQYF
TRBV6-5	TRBJ2-7	CASRLTGHNNYEQYF
TRBV7-2	TRBJ2-1	CASGGWSSYNEQFF
TRBV6-2/TRBV6-3	TRBJ2-3	CASSYLAGNQDTQYF
TRBV27	TRBJ2-7	CASVGVQPPYEQYF
TRBV5-6	TRBJ2-7	CASSRGTIYEQYF
TRBV7-6	TRBJ1-1	CASSLIRGLGRNTEAFF
TRBV6-5	TRBJ1-1	CASRTGITEAFF
TRBV28	TRBJ2-7	CASRGRDYEQYF
TRBV15	TRBJ2-1	CATSGDLAGAAEQFF
TRBV3-1/TRBV3-2	TRBJ2-3	CASSQDGAKTSF
TRBV5-1	TRBJ1-2	CASRDRGNYGYTF
TRBV19	TRBJ1-1	CASSSRTGGNTEAFF
TRBV19	TRBJ1-1	CASSILFDRGFTEAFF
TRBV27	TRBJ1-1	CASSRGQGPEAFF
TRBV5-1	TRBJ2-3	CASSLGSWRGGTDTQYF
TRBV6-1	TRBJ1-5	CASSETGLRSWAQHF
TRBV4-2	TRBJ2-7	CASSQEDSLRIYEQYF
TRBV7-2	TRBJ2-3	CASSPYRLAGGATDTQYF
TRBV7-2	TRBJ2-7	CASKEVPESSYEQYF